A selection of T cell receptor beta chains follows, all from one sample in a study of beta chain features in type 1 diabetes. Profiling relied on immunoSEQ multiplex PCR, and the TCRdb table lists in-frame clones only, not all of them. The data contain 150,000 to 170,000 clones, approximately 8.1% of them seen just once; the ten biggest clones take up 0.65%. Sequenced input: central memory CD4+ T cells from blood. These receptors came from a man in his late teens or twenties in good health. The CDR3 runs from the conserved cysteine through the conserved F or W. D genes are given only for firm matches. Clone size, where shown, is once, few, many, or a class for clones that have expanded.

clone_size j_call d_call v_call cdr3_nt cdr3_aa
. TRBJ2-3 . TRBV6-6 TGTGCCAGCAGTTACTCCGGAGCCAGGGGCACAGATACGCAGTATTTT CASSYSGARGTDTQYF
. TRBJ1-3 TRBD1 TRBV7-8 TGTGCCAGCAGCTGGGGGACAGGATCTGCTGGAAACACCATATATTTT CASSWGTGSAGNTIYF
. TRBJ1-6 . TRBV5-4 TGTGCCAGCAGCTTGAACGAGGCACCCCTCCACTTT CASSLNEAPLHF
few TRBJ2-1 . TRBV7-6 TGTGCCAGCAGCCCATTAGGGGGTGGACAGCCTCCCCGGGAGCAGTTCTTC CASSPLGGGQPPREQFF
few TRBJ2-1 . TRBV5-4 TGTGCCAGCAGCTTGGTCGGGGGTTACAATGAGCAGTTCTTC CASSLVGGYNEQFF
few TRBJ1-1 . TRBV10-3 TGTGCCATCAGTGGGCACAGTAACACTGAAGCTTTCTTT CAISGHSNTEAFF
few TRBJ2-5 . TRBV19 TGTGCCAGTAGTATGGAGGGCAGAAGATCCCAAGAGACCCAGTACTTC CASSMEGRRSQETQYF
. TRBJ2-7 TRBD1 TRBV25-1 TGTGCCAGCAGTGAATTTGGGACAGGGGGCTACGAGCAGTACTTC CASSEFGTGGYEQYF
few TRBJ2-5 TRBD1 TRBV10-3 TGTGCCATCAGTGGACAGGGTCAAGAGACCCAGTACTTC CAISGQGQETQYF
many TRBJ2-7 TRBD1 TRBV28 TGTGCCAGCACATCCGGGACAGGGGGGCGCGAGCAGTACTTC CASTSGTGGREQYF
few TRBJ2-1 . TRBV11-1 TGTGCCAGCAGCCGGGACACACTCTCCTACAATGAGCAGTTCTTC CASSRDTLSYNEQFF
few TRBJ2-1 . TRBV7-2 TGTGCCAGCAGCCGGCAGCGGACGGCCCACAATGAGCAGTTCTTC CASSRQRTAHNEQFF
. TRBJ1-2 . TRBV28 TGTGCCAGCAGTTCTTCCGGGACGGACAGCTATGGCTACACCTTC CASSSSGTDSYGYTF
. TRBJ2-6 . TRBV21-1 TGTGCCAGCAGCAGAGCTTGGGCAGGCCCCCCCTCTGGGGCCAACGTCCTGACTTTC CASSRAWAGPPSGANVLTF